Detailed here is one T cell receptor beta chain. This entry comes from a study of blood T cell repertoires in COVID-19. Trimming took off 7 bases at V and 3 bases at J, with 13 bases between the two ends. This CDR3 is built from 14 residues. CDR1 and CDR2 from the germline V gene are ENHRY and SYGVKD. Method: immunoSEQ multiplex PCR; TCRdb's copy keeps in-frame clones and lacks some. Here the sample spans approximately 170,000 clones, around 85% being singletons. This sequence was found in a man in his sixties who had recovered from COVID-19. The specimen sequenced was peripheral blood. This chain links TRBV10-3 with TRBJ1-3; D is unresolved. The CDR3 loop is CAITGSSDGNTIYF. CDR3 coding DNA: TGTGCCATCACGGGGAGTTCTGATGGAAACACCATATATTTT.